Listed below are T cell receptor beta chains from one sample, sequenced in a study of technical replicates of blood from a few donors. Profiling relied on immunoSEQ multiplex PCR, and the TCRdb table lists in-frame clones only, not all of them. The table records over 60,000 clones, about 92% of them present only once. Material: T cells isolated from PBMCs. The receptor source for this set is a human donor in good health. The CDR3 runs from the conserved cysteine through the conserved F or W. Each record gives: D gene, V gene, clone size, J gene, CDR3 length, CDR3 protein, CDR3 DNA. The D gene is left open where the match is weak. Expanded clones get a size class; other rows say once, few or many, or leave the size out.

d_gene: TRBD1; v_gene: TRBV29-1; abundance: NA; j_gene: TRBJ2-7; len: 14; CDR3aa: CSVEYRQGLYEQYF; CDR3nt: TGCAGCGTTGAATACCGACAGGGTTTGTACGAGCAGTACTTC
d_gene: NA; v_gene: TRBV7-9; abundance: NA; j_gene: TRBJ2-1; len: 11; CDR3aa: CASSLDNEQFF; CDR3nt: TGTGCCAGCAGCCTCGACAATGAGCAGTTCTTC
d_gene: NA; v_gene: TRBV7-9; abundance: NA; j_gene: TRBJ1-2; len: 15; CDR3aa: CASSFGGGANYGYTF; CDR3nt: TGTGCCAGCAGCTTCGGCGGCGGAGCTAACTATGGCTACACCTTC
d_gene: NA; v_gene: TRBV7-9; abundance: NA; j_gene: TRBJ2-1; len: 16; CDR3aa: CASASIAASVYNEQFF; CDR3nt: TGTGCCAGCGCGAGTATAGCGGCTTCGGTCTACAATGAGCAGTTCTTC
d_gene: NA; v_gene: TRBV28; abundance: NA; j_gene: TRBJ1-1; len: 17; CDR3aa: CASSFRTGRIMNTEAFF; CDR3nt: TGTGCCAGCAGTTTCCGTACAGGGCGAATCATGAACACTGAAGCTTTCTTT
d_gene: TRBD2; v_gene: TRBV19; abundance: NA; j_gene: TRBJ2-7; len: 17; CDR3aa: CASSSRFYAGVPDEQYF; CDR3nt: TGTGCCAGTAGTTCCAGGTTTTATGCGGGGGTACCGGACGAGCAGTACTTC
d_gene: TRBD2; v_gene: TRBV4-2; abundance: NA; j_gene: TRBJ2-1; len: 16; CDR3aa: CASSQGAGGTYNEQFF; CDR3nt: TGTGCCAGCAGCCAAGGAGCGGGGGGGACCTACAATGAGCAGTTCTTC
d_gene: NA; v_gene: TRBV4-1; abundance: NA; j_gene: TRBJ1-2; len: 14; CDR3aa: CASSQTGTNYGYTF; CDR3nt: TGCGCCAGCAGCCAAACCGGGACTAACTATGGCTACACCTTC
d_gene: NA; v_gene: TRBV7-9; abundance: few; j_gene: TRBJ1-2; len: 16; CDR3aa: CASSLESGLRDYGYTF; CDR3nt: TGTGCCAGCAGCTTAGAGTCGGGTTTGAGGGACTATGGCTACACCTTC
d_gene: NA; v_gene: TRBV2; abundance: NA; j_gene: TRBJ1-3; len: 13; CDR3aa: CASRGGVGNTIYF; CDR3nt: TGTGCCAGCAGGGGGGGTGTTGGAAACACCATATATTTT
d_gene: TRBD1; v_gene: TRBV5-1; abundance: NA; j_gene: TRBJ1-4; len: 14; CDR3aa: CASSPGQGVEKLFF; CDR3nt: TGCGCCAGCAGCCCCGGACAGGGTGTTGAAAAACTGTTTTTT
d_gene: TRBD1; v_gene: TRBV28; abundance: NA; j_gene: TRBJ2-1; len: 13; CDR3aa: CASTQTGYDEQFF; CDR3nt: TGTGCCAGCACCCAGACAGGGTACGATGAGCAGTTCTTC
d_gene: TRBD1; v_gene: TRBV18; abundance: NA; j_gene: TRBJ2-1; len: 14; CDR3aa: CASSLQGADNEQFF; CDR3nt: TGTGCCAGCTCACTACAGGGGGCTGACAATGAGCAGTTCTTC
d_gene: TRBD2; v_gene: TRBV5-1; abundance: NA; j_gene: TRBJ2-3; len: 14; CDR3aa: CASSPGLHTDTQYF; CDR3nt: TGCGCCAGCAGCCCGGGACTACACACAGATACGCAGTATTTT
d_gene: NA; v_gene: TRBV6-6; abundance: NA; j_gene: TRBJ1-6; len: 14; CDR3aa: CATRQGSYNSPLHF; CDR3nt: TGTGCCACACGGCAGGGATCCTATAATTCACCCCTCCACTTT
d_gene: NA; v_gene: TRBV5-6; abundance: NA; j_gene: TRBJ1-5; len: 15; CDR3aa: CASSLQGPSNQPQHF; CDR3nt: TGTGCCAGCAGCCTACAGGGACCTAGCAATCAGCCCCAGCATTTT